Listed below are T cell receptor beta chains from one sample, sequenced in a study of blood T cell repertoires in COVID-19. TCRdb keeps only in-frame clones here, not all; method: immunoSEQ multiplex PCR. In the table there are fewer than 75,000 clones, more than 70% of which are singletons. The sequencing sample was made of peripheral blood. The receptors come from a man aged 70-80 years with acute or convalescent COVID-19. Each CDR3 is given with its conserved first and last residue. The D gene is left open where the match is weak. Some rows have no size entry. The others give once, few or many, or a class for an expanded clone.

>TRBV2|TRBD1|11|NA|TRBJ2-1
CASSAAGGLFF
TGTGCCAGCAGTGCAGCAGGGGGCTTGTTCTTC
>TRBV18|NA|13|NA|TRBJ2-5
CASSRAGKETQYF
TGTGCCAGCTCACGGGCAGGGAAGGAGACCCAGTACTTC
>TRBV7-2|TRBD2|18|few|TRBJ2-2
CASSLVSGSGGNTGELFF
TGTGCCAGCAGCTTAGTCTCAGGGAGCGGGGGGAACACCGGGGAGCTGTTTTTT
>TRBV6-5|TRBD1|15|NA|TRBJ2-7
CASSYVPGGSYEQYF
TGTGCCAGCAGTTACGTTCCAGGGGGCTCCTACGAGCAGTACTTC
>TRBV9|TRBD2|17|NA|TRBJ2-1
CASSYGLAGAPDGEQFF
TGTGCCAGCAGCTATGGACTAGCGGGGGCTCCGGATGGTGAGCAGTTCTTC
>TRBV11-2|TRBD1|15|NA|TRBJ2-1
CASSTTGASYNEQFF
TGTGCCAGCAGCACGACAGGGGCCTCCTACAATGAGCAGTTCTTC
>TRBV7-9|TRBD1|14|NA|TRBJ1-2
CASSLAGGNYGYTF
TGTGCCAGCAGCTTGGCAGGGGGCAACTATGGCTACACCTTC
>TRBV7-8|NA|17|NA|TRBJ1-1
CASSLSAARVQDTEAFF
TGTGCCAGCAGCTTAAGCGCGGCGAGGGTTCAGGACACTGAAGCTTTCTTT
>TRBV5-1|TRBD1|16|NA|TRBJ1-6
CASSLDRGTGYSPLHF
TGCGCCAGCAGCTTGGATCGAGGGACAGGGTATTCACCCCTCCACTTT
>TRBV19|NA|14|NA|TRBJ1-1
CASSISGSHTEAFF
TGTGCCAGTAGTATCAGCGGGAGCCACACTGAAGCTTTCTTT
>TRBV27|TRBD2|15|NA|TRBJ2-2
CASSTLAAGGGELFF
TGTGCCAGCAGTACACTAGCGGCGGGTGGCGGGGAGCTGTTTTTT
>TRBV4-1|NA|11|NA|TRBJ1-2
CASSQESVYTF
TGCGCCAGCAGCCAAGAATCAGTCTACACCTTC
>TRBV7-9|NA|13|NA|TRBJ2-5
CASSLVPQETQYF
TGTGCCAGCAGCTTAGTTCCACAAGAGACCCAGTACTTC
>TRBV11-3|TRBD1|17|NA|TRBJ2-2
CASSLEPGQVNTGELFF
TGTGCCAGCAGCTTAGAGCCCGGACAGGTGAACACCGGGGAGCTGTTTTTT
>TRBV4-3|TRBD1|14|many|TRBJ2-7
CASSRDRVPYEQYF
TGCGCCAGCAGCCGAGACAGGGTTCCCTACGAGCAGTACTTC
>TRBV2|TRBD1|16|once|TRBJ2-7
CASSEVSGGLGYEQYF
TGTGCCAGCAGTGAAGTTTCAGGGGGCTTGGGATACGAGCAGTACTTC
>TRBV27|NA|13|NA|TRBJ1-2
CASSFGTNYGYTF
TGTGCCAGCAGTTTTGGCACTAACTATGGCTACACCTTC
>TRBV28|NA|12|NA|TRBJ1-2
CASSIQYYGYTF
TGTGCCAGCAGTATACAGTACTATGGCTACACCTTC
>TRBV18|TRBD2|15|NA|TRBJ2-1
CASSLSGGDYNEQFF
TGTGCCAGCTCCTTAAGCGGGGGAGACTACAATGAGCAGTTCTTC
>TRBV2|NA|14|NA|TRBJ2-3
CASSEGMGHDTQYF
TGTGCCAGCAGTGAAGGGATGGGACACGATACGCAGTATTTT
>TRBV18|TRBD2|16|NA|TRBJ2-7
CASSTSSRAGIYEQYF
TGTGCCAGCTCAACCTCTAGCCGAGCGGGGATCTACGAGCAGTACTTC
>TRBV6-5|NA|12|NA|TRBJ1-6
CASMGGTSPLHF
TGTGCCAGCATGGGGGGGACTTCACCCCTCCACTTT